Below are 7 T cell receptor beta chains sequenced from a single sample in a study of blood T cell repertoires in COVID-19. Assay: immunoSEQ multiplex PCR; the TCRdb copy retains only in-frame clones and omits some. This sample has about 170,000 clones, with around four fifths found just once. The sample taken for sequencing was peripheral blood. Receptor source: a woman aged 70-85 years with COVID-19, enrolled during active disease.

This clone was seen a few times. The V call is TRBV29-1, the J call TRBJ1-2; tentatively, D is TRBD1 (5 bases). This CDR3 has 14 residues. Germline CDR1 and CDR2: SQVTM and ANQGSEA. V was pared by 8 bases and J by 0 bases, with 16 bases between. The CDR3 loop reads CSFPLTDPNYGYTF. The CDR3 region has the DNA TGCAGCTTTCCCCTGACAGATCCTAACTATGGCTACACCTTC.

The chain joins TRBV12-3 or TRBV12-4 to TRBJ1-5; D gene ambiguous. The CDR3 runs to 13 residues. V was trimmed by 4 bases and J by 4 bases, leaving 8 bases between them. The chain's CDR3 is CASSSGTNQPQHF. The CDR3 bases are TGTGCCAGCAGTTCGGGAACTAATCAGCCCCAGCATTTT.

This rearrangement joins TRBV28 to TRBJ1-6; 12 bases are shared with TRBD1. The CDR3 has 15 residues. Germline trimming cut 7 bases from V and 10 bases from J; bases unmatched to any gene: 8. CDR1 is MDHEN and CDR2 is SYDVKM in the germline V gene. This chain's CDR3 is CASIGDRGRRSPLHF. The CDR3 coding sequence is TGTGCCAGCATTGGGGACAGGGGGCGAAGATCACCCCTCCACTTT. The full variable domain, rest sourced from reference TRBV28 and TRBJ1-6, is DVKVTQSSRYLVKRTGEKVFLECVQDMDHENMFWYRQDPGLGLRLIYFSYDVKMKEKGDIPEGYSVSREKKERFSLILESASTNQTSMYLCASIGDRGRRSPLHFGNGTRLTVT.

This CDR3 reads CASGLVRGQIYNSPLHF. CDR3 sequence (DNA): TGTGCTAGTGGTTTGGTACGTGGACAGATTTATAATTCACCCCTCCACTTT. This chain links TRBV12-5 with TRBJ1-6; D is perhaps TRBD1 (6 bases). V was trimmed by 0 bases and J by 4 bases, leaving 13 bases between them. In germline, CDR1 is LGHNT, CDR2 FRNRAP. CDR3 length equals 17 residues.

The rearrangement uses TRBV5-1 and TRBJ1-4, with D unclear. In germline, CDR1 is SGHRS, CDR2 YFSETQ. CDR3 length: 14 residues. V was trimmed by 7 bases and J by 8 bases, leaving 18 bases between them. The CDR3 nucleotides read TGCGCCAGCGGCCCGGAGCACCGGATGGAAAAACTGTTTTTT. Amino acid sequence: CASGPEHRMEKLFF.

J is TRBJ1-5 and V is TRBV7-9; 8 positions agree with TRBD1. V shed 0 bases and J 3 bases; nucleotides not matched to a gene: 4. This CDR3 contains 16 residues. Per germline, CDR1 SEHNR and CDR2 FQNEAQ (reference sequence). CDR3 bases: TGTGCCAGCAGCTTAGCGGGACAGGCCAACAATCAGCCCCAGCATTTT. This encodes CASSLAGQANNQPQHF. The full variable domain, its missing parts supplied by reference TRBV7-9 and TRBJ1-5, is DTGVSQNPRHKITKRGQNVTFRCDPISEHNRLYWYRQTLGQGPEFLTYFQNEAQLEKSRLLSDRFSAERPKGSFSTLEIQRTEQGDSAMYLCASSLAGQANNQPQHFGDGTRLSIL.

The chain carries TRBV30 and TRBJ2-3, with a possible D match to TRBD2 (5 bases). The length of the CDR3 is 15 residues. CDR1 and CDR2 (germline): GTSNPN, SVGIG (reference sequence). V was trimmed by 1 base and J by 4 bases, leaving 15 bases between them. The CDR3 here is CAWSAAGPGSDTQYF. CDR3 DNA: TGTGCCTGGAGTGCGGCGGGTCCCGGCTCAGATACGCAGTATTTT.